This is a list of T cell receptor beta chains from one sample in a study of blood T cell repertoires in COVID-19. The protocol was immunoSEQ multiplex PCR, while the TCRdb copy is restricted to in-frame clones and leaves out a portion. Of some 200,000 clones listed, approximately 85% are singletons. Sequenced material: peripheral blood. The source of these receptors is a woman older than 75 with acute or convalescent COVID-19. The CDR3 runs from the conserved cysteine through the conserved F or W. D genes are given only for firm matches. Size values are once, few and many counts, or a class for expanded clones, and some rows have none.

abundance	d_gene	v_gene	j_gene	CDR3aa	CDR3nt
NA	TRBD2	TRBV5-6	TRBJ2-3	CASSLGTSGRDTQYF	TGTGCCAGCAGCTTGGGGACTAGCGGGAGGGATACGCAGTATTTT
NA	NA	TRBV7-9	TRBJ1-1	CASSLASGLGTEAFF	TGTGCCAGCAGCTTAGCTTCTGGGCTCGGTACTGAAGCTTTCTTT
NA	TRBD1	TRBV6-5	TRBJ1-6	CASTGTAIPNSPLHF	TGTGCCAGCACTGGGACAGCCATCCCGAATTCACCCCTCCACTTT
once	NA	TRBV19	TRBJ1-1	CASSVQGDNTEAFF	TGTGCCAGTAGTGTACAGGGCGACAACACTGAAGCTTTCTTT
NA	TRBD2	TRBV5-1	TRBJ2-2	CASSLDAGGRGTGELFF	TGCGCCAGCAGCTTGGACGCGGGGGGGCGTGGCACCGGGGAGCTGTTTTTT
NA	TRBD1	TRBV27	TRBJ1-6	CASSFRGQGSSPLHF	TGTGCCAGCAGTTTCCGCGGACAGGGTAGTTCACCCCTCCACTTT
NA	NA	TRBV5-1	TRBJ2-7	CASSFHPGRAYEQYF	TGCGCCAGCAGCTTCCACCCGGGAAGGGCGTACGAGCAGTACTTC
NA	NA	TRBV4-3	TRBJ1-4	CASSQDLAGEKLFF	TGCGCCAGCAGCCAAGATTTGGCAGGGGAAAAACTGTTTTTT
once	TRBD2	TRBV5-8	TRBJ2-1	CASSLAGGSPNEQFF	TGTGCCAGCAGCCTAGCGGGAGGTTCTCCCAATGAGCAGTTCTTC
NA	NA	TRBV15	TRBJ1-5	CATSRAPGNQPQHF	TGTGCCACCAGCAGAGCGCCAGGGAATCAGCCCCAGCATTTT
NA	TRBD1	TRBV12-3/TRBV12-4	TRBJ2-3	CASSLGDSTQYF	TGTGCCAGCAGTTTAGGGGACAGCACGCAGTATTTT
NA	TRBD1	TRBV28	TRBJ1-4	CASSFRGPTNEKLFF	TGTGCCAGCAGTTTCAGGGGGCCAACTAATGAAAAACTGTTTTTT
NA	TRBD1	TRBV5-1	TRBJ2-3	CASSLGQGGTDTQYF	TGCGCCAGCAGCTTGGGACAGGGGGGTACAGATACGCAGTATTTT
NA	NA	TRBV6-5	TRBJ1-2	CASNLRGSGGYTF	TGTGCCAGCAATTTGCGAGGGAGCGGTGGCTACACCTTC
NA	NA	TRBV5-4	TRBJ2-3	CASSPGTDTQYF	TGTGCCAGCAGCCCCGGCACAGATACGCAGTATTTT
NA	TRBD2	TRBV19	TRBJ2-7	CASSLTSGRAHEQYF	TGTGCCAGTAGTCTGACTAGCGGGAGAGCTCACGAGCAGTACTTC
NA	TRBD2	TRBV3-1/TRBV3-2	TRBJ2-5	CASSRSGRGETQYF	TGTGCCAGCAGCCGTAGCGGGAGGGGTGAGACCCAGTACTTC
NA	TRBD1	TRBV27	TRBJ1-2	CASRQTGGGGYTF	TGTGCCAGCAGGCAAACAGGGGGTGGCGGCTACACCTTC
NA	TRBD1	TRBV10-3	TRBJ2-3	CAISDNRGRTDTQYF	TGTGCCATCAGTGATAACAGGGGGCGGACAGATACGCAGTATTTT
NA	TRBD1	TRBV19	TRBJ2-3	CASSSRDSHTDTQYF	TGTGCCAGTAGTTCCCGGGACAGTCACACAGATACGCAGTATTTT
few	NA	TRBV5-6	TRBJ2-1	CASSLVERTQRWQFF	TGTGCCAGCAGCTTGGTGGAGCGGACCCAAAGATGGCAGTTCTTC
NA	NA	TRBV5-4	TRBJ2-1	CASSWVRGQNNEQFF	TGTGCCAGCAGCTGGGTCCGGGGACAAAACAATGAGCAGTTCTTC
NA	TRBD1	TRBV3-1/TRBV3-2	TRBJ2-3	CASSQLRGQEDTQYF	TGTGCCAGCAGCCAACTGAGGGGGCAGGAAGATACGCAGTATTTT
NA	TRBD2	TRBV9	TRBJ2-7	CASSVDVGGTSGYEQYF	TGTGCCAGCAGCGTAGACGTAGGGGGGACTAGCGGGTACGAGCAGTACTTC
NA	TRBD1	TRBV10-2	TRBJ1-4	CASSDSGTGTKLFF	TGCGCCAGCAGTGATTCGGGGACAGGCACAAAACTGTTTTTT
few	NA	TRBV11-2	TRBJ1-4	CASSTAEKLFF	TGTGCCAGCAGCACAGCTGAAAAACTGTTTTTT
NA	TRBD2	TRBV10-1	TRBJ2-1	CASSAPGTSGGKQFF	TGCGCCAGCAGCGCCCCCGGGACTAGCGGGGGCAAGCAGTTCTTC
NA	TRBD2	TRBV19	TRBJ2-3	CASSIGLAGGTDTQYF	TGTGCCAGTAGTATAGGCCTAGCGGGAGGCACAGATACGCAGTATTTT
NA	NA	TRBV5-1	TRBJ2-7	CASSLVRALPYEQYF	TGCGCCAGCAGCTTGGTGAGAGCCCTTCCCTACGAGCAGTACTTC
once	TRBD1	TRBV9	TRBJ1-1	CASSVQPGQGNTEAFF	TGTGCCAGCAGCGTCCAACCGGGACAGGGTAACACTGAAGCTTTCTTT